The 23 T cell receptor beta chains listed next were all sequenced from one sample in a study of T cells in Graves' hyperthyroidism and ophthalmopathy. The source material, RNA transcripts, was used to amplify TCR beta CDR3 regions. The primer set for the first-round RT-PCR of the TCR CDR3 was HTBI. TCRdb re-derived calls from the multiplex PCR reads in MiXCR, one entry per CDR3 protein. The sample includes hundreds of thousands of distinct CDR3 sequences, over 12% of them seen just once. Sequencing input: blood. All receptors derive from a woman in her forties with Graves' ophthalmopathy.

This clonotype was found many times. CDR3 protein: CASSLPSGRRYTGELFF. DNA for the CDR3: TGCGCCAGCAGCTTGCCTAGCGGGAGGAGGTACACCGGGGAGCTGTTTTTT. The gene calls are TRBV5-1 and TRBJ2-2; 11 bases fit TRBD2. CDR1 is SGHRS, CDR2 YFSETQ, per germline. The CDR3 is 17 residues long. The V gene end was trimmed by 1 base and the J gene end by 3 bases; junction bases not matched to a gene: 5.

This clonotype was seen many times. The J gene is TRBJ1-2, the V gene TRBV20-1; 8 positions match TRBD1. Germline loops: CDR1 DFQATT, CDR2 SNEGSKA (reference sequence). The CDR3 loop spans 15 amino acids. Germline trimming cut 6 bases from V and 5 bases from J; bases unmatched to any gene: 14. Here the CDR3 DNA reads TGCAGTGCGTTCATCCAGGGGGCTGAGGCTTATGGCTACACCTTC. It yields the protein CSAFIQGAEAYGYTF.

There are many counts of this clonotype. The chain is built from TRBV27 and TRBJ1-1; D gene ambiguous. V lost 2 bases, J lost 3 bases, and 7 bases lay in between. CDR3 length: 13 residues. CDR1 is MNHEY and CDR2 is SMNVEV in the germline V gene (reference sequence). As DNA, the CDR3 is TGTGCCAGCAGTTTAGGGGAAGACACTGAAGCTTTCTTT. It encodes CASSLGEDTEAFF.

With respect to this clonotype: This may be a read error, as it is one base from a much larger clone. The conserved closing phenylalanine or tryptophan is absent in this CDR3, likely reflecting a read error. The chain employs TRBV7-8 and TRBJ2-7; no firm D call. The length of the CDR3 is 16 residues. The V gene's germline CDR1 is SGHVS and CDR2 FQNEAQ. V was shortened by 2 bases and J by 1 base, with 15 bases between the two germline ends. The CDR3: CASSLSWQAYSYEQYS. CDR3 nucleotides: TGTGCCAGCAGCTTAAGTTGGCAGGCCTATTCCTACGAGCAGTACTCC.

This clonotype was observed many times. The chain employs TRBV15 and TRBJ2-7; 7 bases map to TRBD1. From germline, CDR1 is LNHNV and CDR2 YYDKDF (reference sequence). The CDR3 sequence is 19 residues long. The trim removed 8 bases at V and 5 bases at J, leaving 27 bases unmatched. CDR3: CATPKTGNFDISLRDEQYF. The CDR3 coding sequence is TGTGCCACCCCAAAGACAGGGAACTTCGACATCTCCCTACGGGACGAGCAGTACTTC.

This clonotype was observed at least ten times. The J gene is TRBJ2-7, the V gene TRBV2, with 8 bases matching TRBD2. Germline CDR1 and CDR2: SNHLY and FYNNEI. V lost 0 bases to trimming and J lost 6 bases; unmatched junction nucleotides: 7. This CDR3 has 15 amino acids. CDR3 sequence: CASSEAGGLASEQYF. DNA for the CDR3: TGTGCCAGCAGTGAAGCGGGTGGACTAGCCTCCGAGCAGTACTTC.

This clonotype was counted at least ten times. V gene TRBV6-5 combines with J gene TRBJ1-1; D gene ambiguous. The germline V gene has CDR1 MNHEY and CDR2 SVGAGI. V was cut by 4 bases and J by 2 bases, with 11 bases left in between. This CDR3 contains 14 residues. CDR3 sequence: CASSLRRRNTEAFF. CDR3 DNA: TGTGCCAGCAGTTTGCGACGGAGAAACACTGAAGCTTTCTTT.

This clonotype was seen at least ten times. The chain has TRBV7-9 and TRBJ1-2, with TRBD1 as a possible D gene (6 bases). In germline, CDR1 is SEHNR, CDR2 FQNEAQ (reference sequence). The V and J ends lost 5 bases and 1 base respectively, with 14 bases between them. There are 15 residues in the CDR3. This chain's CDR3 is CASSLRTAHNYGYTF. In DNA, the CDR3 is TGTGCCAGCAGCCTCCGGACAGCTCATAACTATGGCTACACCTTC.

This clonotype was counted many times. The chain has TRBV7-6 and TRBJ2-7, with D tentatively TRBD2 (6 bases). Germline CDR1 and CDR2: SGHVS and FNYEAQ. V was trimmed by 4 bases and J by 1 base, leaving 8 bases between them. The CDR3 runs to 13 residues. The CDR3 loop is CASSWGESYEQYF. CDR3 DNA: TGTGCCAGCAGCTGGGGGGAGTCCTACGAGCAGTACTTC.

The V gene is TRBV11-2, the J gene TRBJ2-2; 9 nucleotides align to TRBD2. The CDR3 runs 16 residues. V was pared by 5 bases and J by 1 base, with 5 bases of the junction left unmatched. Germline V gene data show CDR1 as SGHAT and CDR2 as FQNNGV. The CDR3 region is CASSPRLAENTGELFF. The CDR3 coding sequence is TGTGCCAGCAGCCCTCGACTAGCGGAGAACACCGGGGAGCTGTTTTTT.

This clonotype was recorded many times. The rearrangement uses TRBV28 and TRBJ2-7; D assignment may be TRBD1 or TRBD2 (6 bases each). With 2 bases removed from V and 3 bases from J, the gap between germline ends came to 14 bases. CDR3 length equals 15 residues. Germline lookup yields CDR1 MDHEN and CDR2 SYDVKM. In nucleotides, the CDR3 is TGTGCCAGCAGTTTAACAGGGACTGGTAACTACGAGCAGTACTTC. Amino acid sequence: CASSLTGTGNYEQYF.

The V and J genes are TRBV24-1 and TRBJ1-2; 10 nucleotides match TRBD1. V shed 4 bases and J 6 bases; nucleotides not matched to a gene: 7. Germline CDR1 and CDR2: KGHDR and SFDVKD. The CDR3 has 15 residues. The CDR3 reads CATSDQGQGFNGYTF. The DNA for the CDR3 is TGTGCCACCAGTGACCAGGGACAGGGGTTCAATGGCTACACCTTC.

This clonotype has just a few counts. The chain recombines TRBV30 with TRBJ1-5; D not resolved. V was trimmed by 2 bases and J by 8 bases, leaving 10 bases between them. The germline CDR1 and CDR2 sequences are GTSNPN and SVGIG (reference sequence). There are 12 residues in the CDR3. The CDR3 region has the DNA TGTGCCTGGAGTCGGTTTTTGGAGCCCCAGCATTTT. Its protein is CAWSRFLEPQHF.

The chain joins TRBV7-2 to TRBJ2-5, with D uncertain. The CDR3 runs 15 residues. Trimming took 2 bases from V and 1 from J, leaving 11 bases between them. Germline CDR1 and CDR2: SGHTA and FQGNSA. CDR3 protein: CASSLNQAPQETQYF. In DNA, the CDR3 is TGTGCCAGCAGCTTAAATCAGGCGCCCCAAGAGACCCAGTACTTC.

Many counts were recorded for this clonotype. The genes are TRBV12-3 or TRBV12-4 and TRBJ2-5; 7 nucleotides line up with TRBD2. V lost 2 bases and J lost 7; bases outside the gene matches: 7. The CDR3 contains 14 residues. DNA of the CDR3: TGTGCCAGCAGTTTATTGGCGGGAGAGGGGACCCAGTACTTC. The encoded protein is CASSLLAGEGTQYF.

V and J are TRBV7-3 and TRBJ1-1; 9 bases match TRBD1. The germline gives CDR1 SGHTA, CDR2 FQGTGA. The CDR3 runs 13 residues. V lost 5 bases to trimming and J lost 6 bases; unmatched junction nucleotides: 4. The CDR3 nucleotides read TGTGCCAGCAGCGCGGACAGGGGCCCTGAAGCTTTCTTT. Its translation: CASSADRGPEAFF.

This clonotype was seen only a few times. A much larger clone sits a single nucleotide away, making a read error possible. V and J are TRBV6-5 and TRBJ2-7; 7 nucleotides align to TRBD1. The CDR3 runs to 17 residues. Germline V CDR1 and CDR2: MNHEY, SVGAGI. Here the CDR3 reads CASNYSTPGQPTYEQYF. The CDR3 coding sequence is TGTGCCAGCAATTACTCGACGCCGGGACAGCCTACCTACGAGCAGTACTTC.

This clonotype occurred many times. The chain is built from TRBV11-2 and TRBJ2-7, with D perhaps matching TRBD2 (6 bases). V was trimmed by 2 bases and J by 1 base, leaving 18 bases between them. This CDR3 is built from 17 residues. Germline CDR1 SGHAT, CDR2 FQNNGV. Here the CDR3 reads CASSLLDGGGRSYEQYF. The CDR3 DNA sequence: TGTGCCAGCAGCTTATTGGACGGCGGAGGGAGGTCCTACGAGCAGTACTTC.

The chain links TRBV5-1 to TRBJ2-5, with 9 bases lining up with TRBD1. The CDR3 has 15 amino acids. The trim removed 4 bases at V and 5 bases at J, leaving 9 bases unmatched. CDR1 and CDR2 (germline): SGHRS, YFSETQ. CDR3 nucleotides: TGCGCCAGCAGCCCCGGACAGGGGAACCGGGAGACCCAGTACTTC. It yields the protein CASSPGQGNRETQYF.

The chain's CDR3 is CASSQLLTGTERRNTGELFF. The CDR3 nucleotides read TGTGCCAGCAGCCAATTACTTACAGGGACGGAACGGCGAAACACCGGGGAGCTGTTTTTT. This rearrangement joins TRBV3-1 to TRBJ2-2, with D maybe TRBD1 (6 bases). CDR1 and CDR2 (germline): LGHDT, YNNKEL (reference sequence). The CDR3 consists of 20 residues. The V gene lost 2 bases and the J gene lost 2 bases, with 24 bases spanning the gap.

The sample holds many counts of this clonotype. This CDR3 is CASSSQRNNQETQYF. In DNA, the CDR3 is TGTGCCAGCAGTAGTCAGCGGAATAACCAAGAGACCCAGTACTTC. The chain has TRBV6-2 or TRBV6-3 and TRBJ2-5, with D possibly being TRBD2 (5 bases). This CDR3 contains 15 residues. The V end lost 5 bases, the J end lost 0 bases, and 13 bases lay between the germline ends. Germline CDR1 reads MNHEY; CDR2 reads SVGEGT.

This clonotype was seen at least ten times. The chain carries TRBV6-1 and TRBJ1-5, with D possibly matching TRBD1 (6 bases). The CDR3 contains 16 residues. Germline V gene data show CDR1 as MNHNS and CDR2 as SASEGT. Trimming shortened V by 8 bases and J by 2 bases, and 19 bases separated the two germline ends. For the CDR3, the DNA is TGTGCCAGCGGGTTGGGGGCCCTTAGCGGCAATCAGCCCCAGCATTTT. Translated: CASGLGALSGNQPQHF.

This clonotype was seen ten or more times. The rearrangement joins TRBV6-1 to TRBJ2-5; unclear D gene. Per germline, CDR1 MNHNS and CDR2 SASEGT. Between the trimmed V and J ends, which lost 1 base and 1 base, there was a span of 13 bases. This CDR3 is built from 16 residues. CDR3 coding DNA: TGTGCCAGCAGTGAAGGGGCGTGGGCAGCCCAAGAGACCCAGTACTTC. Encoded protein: CASSEGAWAAQETQYF.